This entry lists 5 T cell receptor beta chains sequenced from one sample in a study of shared clonotypes between healthy human individuals. TCRdb's copy holds only in-frame clones and misses some; the assay was immunoSEQ multiplex PCR. Found here are some 2,500,000 clones, 93% of them singletons; the top ten hold roughly 0.36%. Material: naive CD4+ T cells from PBMCs. As to subset: CD45RA+ positively selected. The receptors originated from a man younger than 35 in good health. Some clones in this sample may be carry-over from other donors' samples.

CDR3 amino acids: CASSYGREETQYF. CDR3 sequence (DNA): TGTGCCAGCAGTTACGGCAGGGAAGAGACCCAGTACTTC. The chain recombines TRBV6-5 with TRBJ2-5; a weak D match, TRBD1 (5 bases). From germline, CDR1 is MNHEY and CDR2 SVGAGI. With 2 bases removed from V and 3 bases from J, the gap between germline ends came to 7 bases. This CDR3 contains 13 residues.

V is TRBV2 and J is TRBJ2-1; possibly TRBD2 for D (6 bases). The V and J ends lost 6 bases and 12 bases respectively, with 9 bases between them. Germline-derived CDR1 and CDR2 are SNHLY and FYNNEI. The CDR3 loop spans 10 amino acids. CDR3 DNA sequence: TGTGCCAGCAGAGGGACTGTGCAGTTCTTC. This encodes CASRGTVQFF. Full variable domain (missing parts from reference TRBV2 and TRBJ2-1): EPEVTQTPSHQVTQMGQEVILRCVPISNHLYFYWYRQILGQKVEFLVSFYNNEISEKSEIFDDQFSVERPDGSNFTLKIRSTKLEDSAMYFCASRGTVQFFGPGTRLTVL.

The CDR3 nucleotides are TGTGCCACCAGCAGAGATCGGGACGGAAAGAATCAGCCCCAGCATTTT. Its translation is CATSRDRDGKNQPQHF. The chain recombines TRBV15 with TRBJ1-5, with TRBD1 as a possible D gene (5 bases). V was trimmed by 0 bases and J by 4 bases, leaving 13 bases between them. The germline gives CDR1 LNHNV, CDR2 YYDKDF (reference sequence). The CDR3 has 16 residues.

CDR3: CASSPRTGLADYEQYF. For the CDR3, the DNA is TGTGCCAGCTCACCACGGACCGGGCTAGCGGACTACGAGCAGTACTTC. The chain joins TRBV18 to TRBJ2-7; 7 bases match TRBD2. CDR1 and CDR2 (germline): KGHSH, LQKENI. The CDR3 is 16 amino acids. J was trimmed by 3 bases and V by 1 base; bases with no gene match: 9.

J is TRBJ2-5 and V is TRBV29-1; D not resolved. Germline CDR1 reads SQVTM; CDR2 reads ANQGSEA. Trimming left V 1 base short and J 4 bases short, with 10 bases between. The CDR3 consists of 13 residues. CDR3 coding DNA: TGCAGCGTTGAAGGCCGTCCGGGAGAGACCCAGTACTTC. Protein sequence: CSVEGRPGETQYF.